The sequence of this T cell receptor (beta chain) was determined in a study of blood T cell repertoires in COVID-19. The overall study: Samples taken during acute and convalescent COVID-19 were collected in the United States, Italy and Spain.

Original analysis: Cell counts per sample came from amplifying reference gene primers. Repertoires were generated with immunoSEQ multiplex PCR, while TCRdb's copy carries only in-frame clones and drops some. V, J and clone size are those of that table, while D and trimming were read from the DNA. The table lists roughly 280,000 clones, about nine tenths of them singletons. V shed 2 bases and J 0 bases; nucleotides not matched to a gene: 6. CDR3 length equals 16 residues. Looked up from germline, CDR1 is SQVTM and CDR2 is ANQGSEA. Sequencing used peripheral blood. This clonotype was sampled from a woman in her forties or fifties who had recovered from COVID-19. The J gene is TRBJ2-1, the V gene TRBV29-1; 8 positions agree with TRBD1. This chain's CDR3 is CSVESGQGFSYNEQFF. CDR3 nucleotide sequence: TGCAGCGTTGAATCAGGACAGGGCTTCTCCTACAATGAGCAGTTCTTC.